The TCR beta chain described here comes from a study of blood T cell repertoires in COVID-19. TCRdb keeps only in-frame clones here, not all; method: immunoSEQ multiplex PCR. The top ten clones hold about 9.4% of a sample with tens of thousands of clones, approximately 80% of them seen once. With respect to this clone: One junction end disagrees with the germline gene, perhaps due to a read error.

The CDR3 covers 15 residues. CDR1 and CDR2 from the germline V gene are SSHAT and FNYEAQ (reference sequence). The sequence derives from a man aged 50-60 years with COVID-19, enrolled during active disease. The chain recombines TRBV7-7 with TRBJ2-1, with TRBD2 identical over 9 bases. The sample comprised peripheral blood. This CDR3 reads CASSPGLAAYNEQFF. CDR3 DNA: TGTGCTAGCAGCCCGGGACTAGCCGCGTACAATGAGCAGTTCTTC.